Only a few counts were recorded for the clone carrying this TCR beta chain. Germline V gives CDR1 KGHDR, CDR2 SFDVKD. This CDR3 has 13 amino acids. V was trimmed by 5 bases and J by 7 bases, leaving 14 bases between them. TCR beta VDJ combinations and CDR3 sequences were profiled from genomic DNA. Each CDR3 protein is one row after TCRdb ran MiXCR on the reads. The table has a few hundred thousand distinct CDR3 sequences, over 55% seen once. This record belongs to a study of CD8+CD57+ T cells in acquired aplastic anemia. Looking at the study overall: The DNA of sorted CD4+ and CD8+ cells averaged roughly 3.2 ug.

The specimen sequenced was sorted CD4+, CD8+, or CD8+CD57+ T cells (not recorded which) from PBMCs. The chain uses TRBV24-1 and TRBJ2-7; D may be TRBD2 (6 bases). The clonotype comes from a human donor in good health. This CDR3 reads CATSGRARGEQYF. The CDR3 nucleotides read TGTGCCACCAGTGGGAGGGCTCGAGGGGAGCAGTACTTC.